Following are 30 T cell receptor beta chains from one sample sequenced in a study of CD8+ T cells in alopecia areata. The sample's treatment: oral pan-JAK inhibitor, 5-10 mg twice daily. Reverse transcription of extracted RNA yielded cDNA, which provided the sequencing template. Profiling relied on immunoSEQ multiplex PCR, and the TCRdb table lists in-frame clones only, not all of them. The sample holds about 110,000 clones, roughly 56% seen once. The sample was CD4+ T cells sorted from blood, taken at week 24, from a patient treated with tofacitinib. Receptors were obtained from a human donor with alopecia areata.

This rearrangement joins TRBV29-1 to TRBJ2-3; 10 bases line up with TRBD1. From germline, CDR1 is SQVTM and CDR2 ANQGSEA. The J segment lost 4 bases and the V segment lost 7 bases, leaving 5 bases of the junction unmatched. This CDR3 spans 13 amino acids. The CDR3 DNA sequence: TGCAGCGCCTCCGGGACAGGGGCAGATACGCAGTATTTT. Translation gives CSASGTGADTQYF.

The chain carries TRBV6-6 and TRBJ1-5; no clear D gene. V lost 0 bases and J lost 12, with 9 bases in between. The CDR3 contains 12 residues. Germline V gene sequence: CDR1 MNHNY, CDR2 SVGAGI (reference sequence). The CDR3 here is CASSYSKSGQHF. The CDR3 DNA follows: TGTGCCAGCAGTTACTCGAAGTCGGGCCAGCATTTT.

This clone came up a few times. CDR3 sequence reads: CSVVFQRFHTDTQYF. The CDR3, as DNA: TGCAGCGTTGTTTTTCAACGGTTTCACACAGATACGCAGTATTTT. The chain combines TRBV29-1 with TRBJ2-3; D gene uncertain. With 4 bases removed from V and 2 bases from J, the gap between germline ends came to 16 bases. This CDR3 is 15 amino acids long. Germline V gene lookup returns CDR1 SQVTM and CDR2 ANQGSEA.

The CDR3 DNA follows: TGCGCCAGCAGCGAGAGGACAGCCTCCAGGAACACCATATATTTT. It codes for CASSERTASRNTIYF. This chain joins TRBV4-1 and TRBJ1-3; maybe TRBD1 (6 bases). The ends were cut back, 5 bases at V and 7 bases at J, with 18 bases in the middle. This CDR3 is 15 amino acids long. Germline values: CDR1 MGHRA, CDR2 YSYEKL.

DNA of the CDR3: TGTGCCACCAGCAGAGATAGCGTGAAAAACATTCAGTACTTC. Protein product: CATSRDSVKNIQYF. The rearrangement joins TRBV15 to TRBJ2-4, with D possibly matching TRBD2 (5 bases). V dropped 0 bases and J dropped 4 bases, with 7 bases sitting between them. This CDR3 has 14 residues. The V gene's germline CDR1 is LNHNV and CDR2 YYDKDF (reference sequence).

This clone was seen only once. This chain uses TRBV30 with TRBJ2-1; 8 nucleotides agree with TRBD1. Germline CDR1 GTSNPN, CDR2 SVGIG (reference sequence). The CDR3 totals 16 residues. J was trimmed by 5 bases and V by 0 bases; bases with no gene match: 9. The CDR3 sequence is CAWSVFSGGANNEQFF. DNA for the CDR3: TGTGCCTGGAGTGTATTCTCAGGGGGCGCCAACAATGAGCAGTTCTTC.

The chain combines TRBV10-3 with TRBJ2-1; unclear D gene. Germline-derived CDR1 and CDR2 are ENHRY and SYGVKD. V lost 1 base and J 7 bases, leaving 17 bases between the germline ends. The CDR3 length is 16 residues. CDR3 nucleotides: TGTGCCATCAGTGAGTTCAGCCTCACCGGACCTAATGAGCAGTTCTTC. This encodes CAISEFSLTGPNEQFF.

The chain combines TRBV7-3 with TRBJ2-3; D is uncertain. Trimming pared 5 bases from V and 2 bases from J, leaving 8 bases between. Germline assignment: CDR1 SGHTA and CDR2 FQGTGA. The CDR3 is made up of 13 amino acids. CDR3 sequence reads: CASSNTYTDTQYF. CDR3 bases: TGTGCCAGCAGCAACACTTACACAGATACGCAGTATTTT.

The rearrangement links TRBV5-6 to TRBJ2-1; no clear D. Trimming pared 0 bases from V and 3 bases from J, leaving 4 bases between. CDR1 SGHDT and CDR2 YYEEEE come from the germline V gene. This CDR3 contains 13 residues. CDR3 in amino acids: CASSLGIYNEQFF. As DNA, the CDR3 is TGTGCCAGCAGCTTGGGCATCTACAATGAGCAGTTCTTC.

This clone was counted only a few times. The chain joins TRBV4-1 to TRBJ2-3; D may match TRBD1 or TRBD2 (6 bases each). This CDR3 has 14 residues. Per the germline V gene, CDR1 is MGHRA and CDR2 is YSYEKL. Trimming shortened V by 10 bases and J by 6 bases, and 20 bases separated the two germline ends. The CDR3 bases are TGCGCCACCTCAAGCGGGTCCACAGGGGATACGCAGTATTTT. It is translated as CATSSGSTGDTQYF.

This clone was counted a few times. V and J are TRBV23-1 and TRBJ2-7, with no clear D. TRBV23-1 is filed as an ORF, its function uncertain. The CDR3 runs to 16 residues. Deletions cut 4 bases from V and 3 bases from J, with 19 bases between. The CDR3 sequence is CASSLGSQSAVYEQYF. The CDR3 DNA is TGCGCCAGCAGTCTAGGCAGCCAATCAGCCGTCTACGAGCAGTACTTC.

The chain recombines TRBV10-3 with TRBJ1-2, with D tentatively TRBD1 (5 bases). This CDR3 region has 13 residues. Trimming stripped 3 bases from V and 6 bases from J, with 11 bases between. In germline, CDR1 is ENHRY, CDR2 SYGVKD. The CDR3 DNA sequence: TGTGCCATCAGTGAACAGGTCCTCGATGGCTACACCTTC. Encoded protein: CAISEQVLDGYTF.

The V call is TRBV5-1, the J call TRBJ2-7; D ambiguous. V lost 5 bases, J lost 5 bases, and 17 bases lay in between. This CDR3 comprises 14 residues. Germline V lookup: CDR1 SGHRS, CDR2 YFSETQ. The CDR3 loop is CASRTTGPANEQYF. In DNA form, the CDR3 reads TGCGCCAGCAGAACTACGGGTCCGGCCAACGAGCAGTACTTC. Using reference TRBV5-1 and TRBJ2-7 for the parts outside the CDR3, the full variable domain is KAGVTQTPRYLIKTRGQQVTLSCSPISGHRSVSWYQQTPGQGLQFLFEYFSETQRNKGNFPGRFSGRQFSNSRSEMNVSTLELGDSALYLCASRTTGPANEQYFGPGTRLTVT.

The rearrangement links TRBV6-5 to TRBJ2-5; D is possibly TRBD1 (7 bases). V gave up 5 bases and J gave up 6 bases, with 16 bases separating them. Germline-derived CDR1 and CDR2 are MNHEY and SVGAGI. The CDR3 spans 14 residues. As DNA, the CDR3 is TGTGCCAGCAGTAAAAGACAGGGCGGGAAGACCCAGTACTTC. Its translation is CASSKRQGGKTQYF.

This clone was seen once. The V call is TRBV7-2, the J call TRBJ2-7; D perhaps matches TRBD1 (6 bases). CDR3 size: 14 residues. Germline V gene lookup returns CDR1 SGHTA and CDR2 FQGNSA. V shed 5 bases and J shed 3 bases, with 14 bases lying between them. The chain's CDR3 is CASSAIGGYYEQYF. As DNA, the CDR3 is TGTGCCAGCAGCGCCATAGGGGGTTACTACGAGCAGTACTTC. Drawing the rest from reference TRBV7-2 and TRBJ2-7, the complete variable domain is GAGVSQSPSNKVTEKGKDVELRCDPISGHTALYWYRQSLGQGLEFLIYFQGNSAPDKSGLPSDRFSAERTGGSVSTLTIQRTQQEDSAVYLCASSAIGGYYEQYFGPGTRLTVT.

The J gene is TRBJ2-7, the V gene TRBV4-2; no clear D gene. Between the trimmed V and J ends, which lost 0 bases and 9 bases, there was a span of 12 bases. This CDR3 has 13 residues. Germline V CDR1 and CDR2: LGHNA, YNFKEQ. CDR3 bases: TGTGCCAGCAGCCAAGATATCGTATGGGGGCAGTACTTC. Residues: CASSQDIVWGQYF.

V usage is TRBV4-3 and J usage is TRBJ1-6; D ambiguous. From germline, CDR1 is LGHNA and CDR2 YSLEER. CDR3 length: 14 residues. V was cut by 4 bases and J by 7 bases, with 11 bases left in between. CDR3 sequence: CASSPDIPNSPLHF. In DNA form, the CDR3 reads TGCGCCAGCAGCCCCGATATCCCAAATTCACCCCTCCACTTT.

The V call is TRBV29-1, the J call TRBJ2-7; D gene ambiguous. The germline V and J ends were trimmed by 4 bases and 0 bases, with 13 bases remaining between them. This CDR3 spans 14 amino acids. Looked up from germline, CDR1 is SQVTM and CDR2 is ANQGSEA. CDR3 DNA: TGCAGCGTTGCAAAGACAATAAACTCCTACGAGCAGTACTTC. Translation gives CSVAKTINSYEQYF.

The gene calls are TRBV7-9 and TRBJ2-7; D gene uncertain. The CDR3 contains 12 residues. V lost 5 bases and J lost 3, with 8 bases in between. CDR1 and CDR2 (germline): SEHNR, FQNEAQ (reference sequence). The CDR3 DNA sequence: TGTGCCAGCAGCCGGACGGGCTACGAGCAGTACTTC. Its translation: CASSRTGYEQYF.

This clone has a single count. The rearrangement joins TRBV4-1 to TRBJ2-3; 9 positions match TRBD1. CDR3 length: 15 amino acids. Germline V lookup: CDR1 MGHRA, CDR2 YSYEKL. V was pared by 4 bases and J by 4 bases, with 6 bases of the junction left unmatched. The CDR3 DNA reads TGCGCCAGCAGCCGGACAGGGGCAAGGGCAGATACGCAGTATTTT. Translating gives CASSRTGARADTQYF.

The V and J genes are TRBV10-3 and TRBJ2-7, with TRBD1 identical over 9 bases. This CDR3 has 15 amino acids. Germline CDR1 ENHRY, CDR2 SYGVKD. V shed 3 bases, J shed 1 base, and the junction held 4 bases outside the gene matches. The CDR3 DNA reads TGTGCCATCAGTGACAGGGACAGGGCTTCCTACGAGCAGTACTTC. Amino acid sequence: CAISDRDRASYEQYF.

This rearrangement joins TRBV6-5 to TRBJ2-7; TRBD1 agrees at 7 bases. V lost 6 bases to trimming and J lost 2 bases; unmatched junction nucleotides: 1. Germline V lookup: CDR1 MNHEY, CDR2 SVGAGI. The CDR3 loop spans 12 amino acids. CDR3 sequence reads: CASRRGPYEQYF. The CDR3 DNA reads TGTGCCAGCAGAAGGGGGCCCTACGAGCAGTACTTC.

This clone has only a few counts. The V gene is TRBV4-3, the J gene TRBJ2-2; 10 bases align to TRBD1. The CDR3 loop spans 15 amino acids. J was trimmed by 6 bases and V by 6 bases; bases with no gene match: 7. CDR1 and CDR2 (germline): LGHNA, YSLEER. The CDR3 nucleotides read TGCGCCAGCAGGTCCGGGACAGGGGTTCCCGGGGAGCTGTTTTTT. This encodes CASRSGTGVPGELFF.

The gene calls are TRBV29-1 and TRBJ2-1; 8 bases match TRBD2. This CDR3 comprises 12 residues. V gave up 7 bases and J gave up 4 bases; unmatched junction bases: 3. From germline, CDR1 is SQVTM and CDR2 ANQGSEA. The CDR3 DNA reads TGCAGCGCCGGGGGGGATTACAATGAGCAGTTCTTC. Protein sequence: CSAGGDYNEQFF.

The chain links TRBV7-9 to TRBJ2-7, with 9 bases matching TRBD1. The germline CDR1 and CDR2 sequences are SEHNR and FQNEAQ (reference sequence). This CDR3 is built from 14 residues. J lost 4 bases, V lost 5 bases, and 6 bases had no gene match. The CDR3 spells CASSPGQGTYEQYF. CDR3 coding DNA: TGTGCCAGCAGCCCGGGACAGGGTACGTACGAGCAGTACTTC.

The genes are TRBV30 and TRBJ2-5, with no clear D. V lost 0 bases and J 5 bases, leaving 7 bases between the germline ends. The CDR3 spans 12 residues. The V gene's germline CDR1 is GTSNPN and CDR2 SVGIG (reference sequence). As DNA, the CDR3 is TGTGCCTGGAGTGTGATGGAGGAGACCCAGTACTTC. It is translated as CAWSVMEETQYF.

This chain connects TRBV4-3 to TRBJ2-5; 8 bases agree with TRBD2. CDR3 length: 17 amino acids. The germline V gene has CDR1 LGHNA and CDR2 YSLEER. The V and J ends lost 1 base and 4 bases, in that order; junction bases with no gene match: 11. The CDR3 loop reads CASSQGNSGVFGETQYF. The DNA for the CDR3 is TGCGCCAGCAGCCAAGGAAATAGCGGGGTGTTCGGAGAGACCCAGTACTTC.

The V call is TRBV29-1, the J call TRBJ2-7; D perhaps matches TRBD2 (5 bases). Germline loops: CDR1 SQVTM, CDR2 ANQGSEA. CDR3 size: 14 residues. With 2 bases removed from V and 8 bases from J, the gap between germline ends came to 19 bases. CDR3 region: CSVEPHISGSKQYF. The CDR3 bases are TGCAGCGTTGAACCCCATATCTCGGGGTCCAAGCAGTACTTC.

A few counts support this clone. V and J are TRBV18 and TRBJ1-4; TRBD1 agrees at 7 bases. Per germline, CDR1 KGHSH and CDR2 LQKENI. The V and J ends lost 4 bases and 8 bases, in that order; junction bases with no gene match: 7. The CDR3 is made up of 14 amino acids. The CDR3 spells CASSLRDSTEKLFF. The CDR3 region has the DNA TGTGCCAGCTCACTACGGGACAGTACAGAAAAACTGTTTTTT.

The CDR3: CSVEGQGMNTEAFF. In nucleotides, the CDR3 is TGCAGCGTTGAAGGACAGGGAATGAACACTGAAGCTTTCTTT. The chain employs TRBV29-1 and TRBJ1-1; 7 bases are shared with TRBD1. With V trimmed by 1 base and J by 0 bases, 2 bases remained unmatched. The CDR3 runs 14 residues. Germline V lookup: CDR1 SQVTM, CDR2 ANQGSEA.